The T cell receptor beta chain described here comes from a study of T cell responses to AZD1222 COVID-19 vaccine (dated by TCRdb to about 2021). With respect to the entire study: A total of 233 trial participants underwent TCR sequencing, of whom 207 had received two doses of AZD1222 and some 26 had received two doses of the MenACWY control vaccine. Trial participants were enrolled into age subgroups of 18-55, 56-69 and 70-plus years, which contained around 150, 29 and 61 TCR-sequenced participants, respectively.

Findings and caveats that apply to the study as a whole: After two AZD1222 doses, spike-specific TCR breadth and depth were significantly higher than at day 0 and than in MenACWY recipients. Only 5 to 7 AZD1222 recipients were SARS-CoV-2 seropositive at baseline, limiting conclusions about previously exposed vaccinees. Because no day 14 peak-response samples were available, the repertoires could be characterized only after the peak T cell response. Nearly half of unique spike-specific TCRs reportedly recognized epitopes outside regions mutated in the B.1.351 and B.1.1.7 variants. Most participants were white British and females outnumbered males, and the authors suggested that clonal diversity may have been underestimated. In the small 56-69-year group, the increase in depth fell short of significance, most likely because of low power. Vaccine-associated CD4 TCRs spanned the whole spike protein, with dominant responses in regions 160-218 and 743-854.

Spanning cysteine to phenylalanine, the CDR3 consists of 15 amino acids. Kept here is only the CDR3 DNA, which spans 45 bases and is read in frame from base 1. Clipping removes 6 bases from V and 5 bases from J, with 10 as the unmatched junction base count. The germline V gene yields SGHTA for CDR1 and FQGNSA for CDR2. Concerning this clone: What this receptor recognizes is not known. Within one base of it there is no much larger clone, and no base qualities were kept.

The CDR3 regions of human TCRbeta chains were analyzed by immunosequencing. For the original study's pipeline: TCRs in the repertoires were compared against a reference library of SARS-CoV-2-specific TCRs that had been generated with the MIRA antigen-specificity platform. Breadth was defined as the fraction of unique TCRs that were SARS-CoV-2-associated, and depth was defined as the fraction of total T cells that were SARS-CoV-2-associated. Using the MIRA data, every spike-specific TCR was mapped to the spike region that the TCR reacted to and assigned to either a CD4 or a CD8 class. Log10-transformed breadth and depth values were compared by one-way ANOVA with Sidak's multiple comparisons tests. TCRdb took this table from immuneACCESS and kept in-frame rearrangements with V and J called. Such tables lack part of the clones; where checked against another copy, unresolved V genes explain under half of the gap, and the rest is unexplained. From that table come the V and J calls and clone size; the DNA was used to work out D and trimming. The sample records roughly 110,000 clones, roughly nine tenths of which are singletons. The top ten clonotypes cover approximately 4.8% of the sample.

The meaning of the sample's time point label: about 28 days (+/-7) after the second vaccine dose. AZD1222 recipients with second doses at about 4 weeks or about 12 weeks were pooled, because spike-specific TCR depth and breadth did not differ between schedules. Vaccinee samples came from UK trials COV001 and COV002, including a single-blind randomized controlled phase 2/3 trial of AZD1222 (ChAdOx1 nCoV-19) in healthy adults. For TCRbeta chain sequencing, PBMC samples were collected from trial participants at day 0 and at day 28 after the second dose. This chain joins TRBV7-2 to TRBJ2-7; 10 central nucleotides agree with TRBD1. This receptor was taken from an adult who received the AZD1222 COVID-19 vaccine. Specimen: peripheral blood, collected 28 days after the second AZD1222 dose. CDR3 region: CASRQTGTGDNEQYF. The sequence in DNA is TGTGCCAGCAGGCAAACCGGGACAGGGGACAACGAGCAGTACTTC.